The 22 T cell receptor beta chains listed next were all sequenced from one sample in a study of radiotherapy plus CTLA-4 blockade in lung cancer. The table came from immunoSEQ multiplex PCR; TCRdb's copy has only in-frame clones and leaves some out. The sample has roughly 93,000 clones, roughly four fifths seen once. The sample in question was peripheral blood, obtained from a patient treated with radiotherapy plus ipilimumab. The origin of the receptors is a human donor with non-small cell lung cancer who had a partial response to radiotherapy plus ipilimumab.

This clone was counted between two and nine times. This chain uses TRBV9 with TRBJ2-7, with TRBD2 matching over 13 bases. V shed 4 bases and J 6 bases; nucleotides not matched to a gene: 10. Germline V gene lookup returns CDR1 SGDLS and CDR2 YYNGEE. CDR3 length: 16 residues. The CDR3 loop is CASSPRTSGSRGEQYF. The CDR3 DNA follows: TGTGCCAGCAGCCCCCGGACTAGCGGGAGCCGGGGCGAGCAGTACTTC.

The chain has TRBV10-3 and TRBJ1-1, with 12 bases identical to TRBD1. Trimming at V came to 11 bases and at J to 3 bases, leaving 10 bases not matched to a gene. CDR3 length: 15 residues. The germline V gene has CDR1 ENHRY and CDR2 SYGVKD. CDR3: CASRDRGRLYTEAFF. For the CDR3, the DNA is TGTGCCTCCCGGGACAGGGGGCGGCTGTACACTGAAGCTTTCTTT.

The chain recombines TRBV11-3 with TRBJ2-7, with 7 bases that match TRBD2. CDR3 length equals 13 residues. The J segment lost 4 bases and the V segment lost 3 bases, leaving 3 bases of the junction unmatched. Per germline, CDR1 SGHNT and CDR2 YENEEA. The DNA of the CDR3 is TGTGCCAGCAGCTTGACTAGCCGGTACGAGCAGTACTTC. Amino acids: CASSLTSRYEQYF.

The V and J genes are TRBV19 and TRBJ2-1; TRBD2 agrees at 8 bases. Germline CDR1 LNHDA, CDR2 SQIVND (reference sequence). The CDR3 extends over 17 amino acids. With V trimmed by 3 bases and J by 8 bases, 15 bases remained unmatched. This CDR3 reads CASSIRPWASGRDEQFF. The CDR3 coding sequence is TGTGCCAGTAGTATCCGCCCCTGGGCTAGCGGGCGCGATGAGCAGTTCTTC.

The chain combines TRBV2 with TRBJ2-6, with D perhaps matching TRBD1 (6 bases). CDR3 length equals 15 residues. Germline V gene data show CDR1 as SNHLY and CDR2 as FYNNEI. The V and J ends lost 6 bases and 4 bases respectively, with 13 bases between them. The CDR3 protein is CASRQSGTGANVLTF. The CDR3 DNA reads as TGTGCCAGCAGACAATCCGGGACAGGGGCCAACGTCCTGACTTTC. The complete variable domain, with remaining parts taken from reference TRBV2 and TRBJ2-6, reads EPEVTQTPSHQVTQMGQEVILRCVPISNHLYFYWYRQILGQKVEFLVSFYNNEISEKSEIFDDQFSVERPDGSNFTLKIRSTKLEDSAMYFCASRQSGTGANVLTFGAGSRLTVL.

V gene TRBV10-3 combines with J gene TRBJ2-2; TRBD2 aligns across 13 bases. Trimming cost V 4 bases and J 7 bases; bases outside gene matches: 6. The CDR3 totals 16 residues. The germline V gene encodes CDR1 ENHRY and CDR2 SYGVKD. CDR3 sequence (DNA): TGTGCCATCAGTGCCCGGACTAGCGGGAGAGACGGGGAGCTGTTTTTT. Protein product: CAISARTSGRDGELFF.

The genes are TRBV2 and TRBJ1-2; D is possibly TRBD1 (6 bases). Per the germline V gene, CDR1 is SNHLY and CDR2 is FYNNEI. The CDR3 is 14 residues long. The V gene lost 8 bases and the J gene lost 4 bases, with 17 bases spanning the gap. The CDR3 is CASRIRGAGYGYTF. CDR3 in DNA: TGTGCCAGCCGGATCCGGGGGGCGGGCTATGGCTACACCTTC. Full variable domain (remainder filled in from reference TRBV2 and TRBJ1-2): EPEVTQTPSHQVTQMGQEVILRCVPISNHLYFYWYRQILGQKVEFLVSFYNNEISEKSEIFDDQFSVERPDGSNFTLKIRSTKLEDSAMYFCASRIRGAGYGYTFGSGTRLTVV.

The rearrangement links TRBV5-1 to TRBJ2-5, with 14 bases fitting TRBD2. Losses at the gene ends were 4 bases for V and 2 bases for J; bases not matched to a gene: 16. The CDR3 totals 20 residues. In germline, CDR1 is SGHRS, CDR2 YFSETQ. CDR3 protein: CASSPIPIGTSGGEQETQYF. The CDR3 nucleotides are TGCGCCAGCAGCCCGATCCCTATCGGGACTAGCGGGGGTGAGCAAGAGACCCAGTACTTC.

This clone turned up a few times. The rearrangement links TRBV10-3 to TRBJ2-1; 8 nucleotides line up with TRBD2. CDR1 and CDR2 (germline): ENHRY, SYGVKD. This CDR3 has 13 amino acids. J was trimmed by 8 bases and V by 10 bases; bases with no gene match: 10. CDR3 nucleotides: TGTGCCAGCTCCTATGTAGCGGGGCATGAGCAGTTCTTC. It encodes CASSYVAGHEQFF.

The chain couples TRBV2 to TRBJ2-1; 8 bases line up with TRBD2. This CDR3 has 12 amino acids. The J segment lost 8 bases and the V segment lost 8 bases, leaving 5 bases of the junction unmatched. Germline V gives CDR1 SNHLY, CDR2 FYNNEI. The CDR3 bases are TGTGCCAGCCGAATCGGGGGGGATGAGCAGTTCTTC. This gives the protein CASRIGGDEQFF.

The V and J genes are TRBV29-1 and TRBJ2-2; D not certain. Germline V lookup: CDR1 SQVTM, CDR2 ANQGSEA. The V end was cut by 2 bases, the J end by 7 bases, with 5 bases between. The CDR3 contains 11 residues. The CDR3 sequence: CSVERGGELFF. CDR3 nucleotide sequence: TGCAGCGTTGAAAGAGGCGGGGAGCTGTTTTTT.

The V call is TRBV5-4, the J call TRBJ1-4, with a possible D match to TRBD1 (5 bases). Deletions cut 0 bases from V and 12 bases from J, with 15 bases between. The CDR3 contains 14 residues. The germline V gene has CDR1 SGHNT and CDR2 YYREEE (reference sequence). CDR3 protein: CASSLANTGGELFF. CDR3 nucleotides: TGTGCCAGCAGCTTGGCCAATACGGGGGGAGAACTGTTTTTT.

A few counts support this clone. V gene TRBV7-8 combines with J gene TRBJ2-1; TRBD2 matches at 7 bases. Germline V lookup: CDR1 SGHVS, CDR2 FQNEAQ. This CDR3 is 18 amino acids long. V was clipped by 5 bases and J by 4 bases; unmatched bases: 17. CDR3 coding DNA: TGTGCCAGCAGCCCTTTGATAGGCGGGGCGGGGGAATACAATGAGCAGTTCTTC. Translation gives CASSPLIGGAGEYNEQFF. The full variable domain, with the rest looked up from reference TRBV7-8 and TRBJ2-1, is GAGVSQSPRYKVAKRGQDVALRCDPISGHVSLFWYQQALGQGPEFLTYFQNEAQLDKSGLPSDRFFAERPEGSVSTLKIQRTQQEDSAVYLCASSPLIGGAGEYNEQFFGPGTRLTVL.

This clone was counted only a few times. This sequence joins TRBV6-5 and TRBJ1-2; D is possibly TRBD1 (5 bases). V was shortened by 6 bases and J by 3 bases, with 11 bases between the two germline ends. The CDR3 is made up of 13 amino acids. The germline V gene encodes CDR1 MNHEY and CDR2 SVGAGI. CDR3 in amino acids: CASRPREDYGYTF. CDR3 bases: TGTGCCAGCAGACCCAGGGAGGACTATGGCTACACCTTC.

The gene calls are TRBV4-1 and TRBJ1-5, with unresolved D. Trimming removed 4 bases from V and 0 bases from J, with 13 bases in between. Germline lookup yields CDR1 MGHRA and CDR2 YSYEKL. The CDR3 length is 16 residues. The CDR3 DNA reads as TGCGCCAGCAGCCCACGCCCGACAAATAGCAATCAGCCCCAGCATTTT. Translating it yields CASSPRPTNSNQPQHF.

The rearrangement uses TRBV6-5 and TRBJ1-5; D not resolved. The germline V gene encodes CDR1 MNHEY and CDR2 SVGAGI. This CDR3 is 12 amino acids long. Deletions cut 6 bases from V and 9 bases from J, with 12 bases between. CDR3 bases: TGTGCCAGCAGCCCTCGGAGTGGGCCCCAGCATTTT. Amino acids: CASSPRSGPQHF.

The J gene is TRBJ1-1, the V gene TRBV7-8; 7 bases map to TRBD1. The CDR3 has 15 amino acids. Germline V CDR1 and CDR2: SGHVS, FQNEAQ. The V and J ends lost 4 bases and 4 bases, in that order; junction bases with no gene match: 9. The CDR3 protein is CASSSGGGWVTEAFF. DNA for the CDR3: TGTGCCAGCAGCTCCGGAGGGGGCTGGGTCACTGAAGCTTTCTTT.

The genes are TRBV5-4 and TRBJ1-1; D is possibly TRBD1 (5 bases). Germline CDR1 and CDR2: SGHNT and YYREEE (reference sequence). V was clipped by 3 bases and J by 6 bases, with 6 bases between them. The CDR3 extends over 11 amino acids. In DNA, the CDR3 is TGTGCCAGCAGCTCGACAGCTGAAGCTTTCTTT. It specifies CASSSTAEAFF.

This clone was picked up one time. V is TRBV28 and J is TRBJ2-7, with D perhaps matching TRBD1 (5 bases). The CDR3 contains 14 residues. V was shortened by 3 bases and J by 4 bases, with 13 bases between the two germline ends. Germline V lookup: CDR1 MDHEN, CDR2 SYDVKM. The CDR3 DNA reads as TGTGCCAGCAGTTTCATCAGGGTGGAGTACGAGCAGTACTTC. Protein: CASSFIRVEYEQYF.

This clone was recorded once. This chain joins TRBV28 and TRBJ2-1; 8 positions match TRBD1. CDR1 and CDR2 (germline): MDHEN, SYDVKM. V lost 2 bases, J lost 7 bases, and 7 bases stayed unmatched. The CDR3 spans 15 residues. Written as DNA, the CDR3 is TGTGCCAGCAGTTTACCCAGGGGGCTAGGGAATGAGCAGTTCTTC. Its protein is CASSLPRGLGNEQFF.

This clone occurred a few times. The V and J genes are TRBV19 and TRBJ2-1; the match to TRBD2 covers 7 bases. The CDR3 loop spans 16 amino acids. The germline V gene encodes CDR1 LNHDA and CDR2 SQIVND (reference sequence). With V trimmed by 5 bases and J by 7 bases, 14 bases remained unmatched. The CDR3 DNA reads as TGTGCCAGTAGTGACCTAGGCGGGAGAAGGAGTAATGAGCAGTTCTTC. Encoded protein: CASSDLGGRRSNEQFF.

The rearrangement joins TRBV12-5 to TRBJ1-1; no firm D call. V lost 5 bases and J lost 1, with 11 bases in between. Germline V gene lookup returns CDR1 LGHNT and CDR2 FRNRAP. This CDR3 has 14 amino acids. The CDR3 protein is CASGRMGPNTEAFF. As DNA, the CDR3 is TGTGCTAGTGGTCGGATGGGCCCGAACACTGAAGCTTTCTTT.